The sequence of this T cell receptor (beta chain) was determined in a study of blood T cells in healthy people across ages. Study overall: Template switching captured about one barcoded beta molecule per two T cells.

Primed by a sample-barcoded 5' primer and a J-beta primer mix, a second PCR proceeded for about 7 to 12 cycles. From the 5' RACE reads, TCRdb called clonotypes with MiXCR, one entry per CDR3 protein. This sample has 580,000 or so distinct CDR3 sequences, with about 45% found just once. Isolation yielded PBMCs, at least 6 million per sample, in every case. Samples each yielded at least 6 micrograms of total RNA. This CDR3 has 15 residues. V shed 2 bases and J 6 bases; nucleotides not matched to a gene: 10. Germline CDR1 is MDHEN and CDR2 is SYDVKM. The sequence came from a man at least 80 years old in good health. The sequenced sample was blood. This chain connects TRBV28 to TRBJ2-7, with 7 bases matching TRBD1. CDR3 nucleotides: TGTGCCAGCAGTTTACTCGACAGGGTTAAGCGCGAGCAGTACTTC. This codes for CASSLLDRVKREQYF.